This T cell receptor (beta chain) came from a study of patients and donors after allogeneic stem cell transplantation. MiXCR, run by TCRdb on the RT-PCR reads, gives a single entry per CDR3 protein. The table records 150,000 to 200,000 distinct CDR3 sequences, around 41% of them present only once. This clonotype was counted only a few times. CDR1 and CDR2 (germline): SGHVS, FNYEAQ. Unmatched junction bases numbered 2, after V lost 3 bases and J lost 2 bases. The CDR3 is 16 amino acids. The V call is TRBV7-6, the J call TRBJ2-2, with TRBD2 matching over 11 bases. The sample taken for sequencing was blood, either unsorted or a sorted T cell fraction (not recorded which). This clonotype was obtained from a human donor who was either an allogeneic HSCT recipient or a stem cell or donor lymphocyte infusion donor (not recorded which). It is not recorded whose cells these are; they may come from a transplant donor. DNA of the CDR3: TGTGCCAGCAGCTTCGGGACTAGCGGAAACACCGGGGAGCTGTTTTTT. This encodes CASSFGTSGNTGELFF.